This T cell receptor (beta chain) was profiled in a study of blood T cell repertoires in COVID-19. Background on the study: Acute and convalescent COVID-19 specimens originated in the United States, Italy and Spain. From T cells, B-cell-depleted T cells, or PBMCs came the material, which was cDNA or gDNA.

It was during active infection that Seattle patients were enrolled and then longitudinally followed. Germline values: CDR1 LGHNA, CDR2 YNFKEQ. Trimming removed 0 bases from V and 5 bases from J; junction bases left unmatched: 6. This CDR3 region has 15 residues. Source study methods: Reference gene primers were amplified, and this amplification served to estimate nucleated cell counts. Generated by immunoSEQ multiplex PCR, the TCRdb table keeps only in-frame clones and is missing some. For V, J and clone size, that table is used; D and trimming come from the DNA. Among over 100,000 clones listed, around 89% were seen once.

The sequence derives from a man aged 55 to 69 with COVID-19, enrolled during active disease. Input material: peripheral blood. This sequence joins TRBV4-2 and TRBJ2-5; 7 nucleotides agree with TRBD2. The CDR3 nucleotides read TGTGCCAGCAGCCAAGATCCGACTAGCTCGGAGACCCAGTACTTC. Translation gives CASSQDPTSSETQYF.